This record concerns one T cell receptor (beta chain) sequence. The target antigen is unknown. Naive CD8 populations comprised CD45RO-negative cells positively selected for CCR7, excluding terminally differentiated effector memory CD45RA+ cells. The method was immunoSEQ multiplex PCR; TCRdb's version includes in-frame clones alone and lacks a portion of them. The sample carries about 2,100,000 clones, about 92% recorded once. The data originate from a study of shared clonotypes between healthy human individuals. The study's findings and limits: Among donors, clonotype sharing was expected to be affected by sequencing depth.

CDR1 and CDR2 from the germline V gene are SGHNT and YENEEA. The CDR3 consists of 15 residues. Trimming took off 5 bases at V and 5 bases at J, with 18 bases between the two ends. This chain uses TRBV11-3 with TRBJ2-5, with D tentatively TRBD1 or TRBD2 (6 bases each). The clonotype comes from a man younger than 30 in good health. Some clones in this sample may be carry-over from other donors' samples. The sequenced sample consisted of naive CD8+ T cells from PBMCs. The CDR3 reads CASSPSWGAGETQYF. The CDR3 DNA follows: TGTGCCAGCAGCCCCTCCTGGGGGGCGGGGGAGACCCAGTACTTC.